This T cell receptor (beta chain) was profiled in a study of T cell repertoires in cytomegalovirus infection. A single record per CDR3 protein comes from TCRdb applying MiXCR to the reads. The data contain about 470,000 distinct CDR3 sequences, about two fifths of them singletons. This CDR3 has 14 amino acids. CDR1 and CDR2 (germline): SGHTA, FQGNSA. V lost 5 bases and J lost 6; bases outside the gene matches: 6. With regard to this clonotype: What it binds is not known.

The chain links TRBV7-2 to TRBJ2-3, with 9 bases that match TRBD2. This clonotype was sampled from a human donor in good health (CMV status not recorded). Some clones in this sample may be carry-over from other donors' samples. Sequenced here: cultured PBMCs, sampled from culture after CMV antigen stimulation. Here the CDR3 reads CASSISGSLDTQYF. In DNA, the CDR3 is TGTGCCAGCAGCATTAGCGGGAGTTTGGATACGCAGTATTTT.